This record covers a single T cell receptor (beta chain). Healthy Caucasian individuals from Russia aged about 6 to 90 were enrolled as donors. Each of the donors had about 9.9 milliliters of peripheral blood drawn into EDTA-treated Vacutainer tubes. The data were obtained in a study of blood T cells in healthy people across ages. Study at large: The template switching approach captured approximately one barcoded beta molecule for every two T cells.

With a J-beta primer mix and a sample-barcoded 5' primer, a second PCR ran roughly 6 to 11 cycles. CDR3-containing paired-end reads numbered at least 2.5 million in each sample. TCRdb reprocessed the 5' RACE reads with MiXCR, giving one entry per CDR3 protein. The sample gives about 640,000 distinct CDR3 sequences, 58% of which show up once; roughly 34% is in the top ten. The material sequenced was blood. The sequence was obtained from a man aged 60 to 69 in good health.

CDR3 region: CASSRDRATYEQYF. The CDR3 bases are TGTGCCAGCAGCCGGGACAGGGCGACTTACGAGCAGTACTTC. The chain couples TRBV5-6 to TRBJ2-7, with 9 bases fitting TRBD1. V shed 4 bases, J shed 4 bases, and the junction held 6 bases outside the gene matches. The CDR3 covers 14 residues. The V gene's germline CDR1 is SGHDT and CDR2 YYEEEE.